This T cell receptor (beta chain) was identified in a study of CD8+ T cells in alopecia areata. Study observations and caveats: Scalp sample data also include resident alphabeta T cells from normal skin. Among patients, TCR sharing was less clear than in mice, a difference possibly due in part to HLA diversity in the patient population. Researchers report lesional scalp, most notably alopecia totalis/universalis, outstripped normal scalp in clonality.

Trimming shortened V by 4 bases and J by 0 bases, and 7 bases separated the two germline ends. This CDR3 is 12 amino acids long. The germline CDR1 and CDR2 sequences are SQVTM and ANQGSEA. This clone was seen only a few times. The target antigen is unknown. Within the sample, other DNA sequences also encode this same CDR3. Following extraction, RNA underwent reverse transcription to cDNA, which served as the sequencing template. Method: immunoSEQ multiplex PCR; TCRdb's copy keeps in-frame clones and lacks some. The data contain 210,000 or so clones, over 60% of them singletons. Regarding treatment: oral pan-JAK inhibitor, 5-10 mg twice daily.

This receptor was obtained from a human donor with alopecia areata. The rearrangement links TRBV29-1 to TRBJ2-7, with D unresolved. The sample was CD4+ T cells sorted from blood, taken at week 44, from a patient treated with tofacitinib. The CDR3 loop is CSVGRSSYEQYF. The DNA for the CDR3 is TGCAGCGTTGGAAGGAGCTCCTACGAGCAGTACTTC.